This TCR beta chain came from a study of CD8+ T cells in alopecia areata. Across the whole study: Tofacitinib exposure lasted 6 to 18 months, followed by 6 months off drug. Study-level results: Researchers report lesional scalp, most notably alopecia totalis/universalis, outstripped normal scalp in clonality. Among patients, TCR sharing was less clear than in mice, a difference possibly due in part to HLA diversity in the patient population.

TCR sequencing used cDNA made by reverse transcription of extracted RNA. Measured with immunoSEQ multiplex PCR; TCRdb has only the in-frame clones, and not every one. The sample holds some 99,000 clones, 40% to 45% seen once. Collection of lesional scalp punch biopsies and peripheral blood was performed in alopecia areata patients. The CDR3 contains 15 residues. The ends lost 5 bases at V and 4 bases at J; junction bases unmatched: 4. Germline V gene lookup returns CDR1 SGHTA and CDR2 FQGNSA. Comments on this clone: The antigen is unknown.

Sequencing was carried out using CD4+ T cells sorted from blood. The clonotype originates from a human donor with alopecia areata. The chain couples TRBV7-2 to TRBJ2-1, with TRBD2 matching over 11 bases. DNA for the CDR3: TGTGCCAGCAGCACACTAGCGGGAGAGTACAATGAGCAGTTCTTC. As protein: CASSTLAGEYNEQFF.